This TCR beta chain was retrieved from a study of blood T cell repertoires in COVID-19. Authors' data handling: Amplification of reference gene primers was used by the study to estimate nucleated cell counts. Clones were read by immunoSEQ multiplex PCR, and TCRdb kept only the in-frame ones, dropping some. That table is the source of V, J and clone size, and D and trimming were worked out from the DNA. The data hold tens of thousands of clones, with around 79% observed a single time. The TCR originated in a man aged 55 to 70 with active or convalescent COVID-19. Sequences were obtained from peripheral blood.

CDR3 nucleotide sequence: TGCGCCAGCAGCCCGGGGGTAGCGGGGAGGCAAGAGACCCAGTACTTC. As protein: CASSPGVAGRQETQYF. The V gene is TRBV5-1, the J gene TRBJ2-5, with 8 bases matching TRBD2. Germline assignment: CDR1 SGHRS and CDR2 YFSETQ. The CDR3 covers 16 residues. The J segment lost 2 bases and the V segment lost 4 bases, leaving 10 bases of the junction unmatched.